This T cell receptor beta chain is from a study of T cells in tuberculosis. Study summary: IGRA-negative adolescents, IGRA-positive adolescents with latent tuberculosis and adults with active tuberculosis formed this South African cohort.

A word on this clone: The antigen is not known.

Here immunoSEQ multiplex PCR was the method, and the copy in TCRdb shows in-frame clones only, minus some. This table has about 35,000 clones, under 95% appearing once. This CDR3 has 14 amino acids. Germline loops: CDR1 SGHDT, CDR2 YYEEEE. V lost 4 bases to trimming and J lost 1 base, with 9 bases between them. General study results and limits: Active tuberculosis alpha repertoires lay closer to GMM-specific TCRs than controls'.

This chain connects TRBV5-6 to TRBJ2-1; no firm D call. The TCR sequence derives from a donor aged 10-29 years with latent tuberculosis or without tuberculosis infection. Some clones in this sample may be carry-over from other donors' samples. Sequencing used PBMCs. This chain's CDR3 is CASSESLSYNEQFF. Written as DNA, the CDR3 is TGTGCCAGCAGCGAAAGCCTATCCTACAATGAGCAGTTCTTC.